Following are 14 T cell receptor beta chains from one sample sequenced in a study of blood T cell repertoires in COVID-19. Generated by immunoSEQ multiplex PCR, the TCRdb table keeps only in-frame clones and is missing some. The sample includes around 50,000 clones, around 80% of them seen just once. The material sequenced was peripheral blood. Every receptor here comes from a human donor in a cohort sampled during active COVID-19.

The chain carries TRBV28 and TRBJ2-3, with 11 bases lining up with TRBD2. Germline loops: CDR1 MDHEN, CDR2 SYDVKM. The CDR3 extends over 19 amino acids. J was trimmed by 0 bases and V by 5 bases; bases with no gene match: 13. The CDR3 is CASSPHPGLAGTSTDTQYF. The DNA for the CDR3 is TGTGCCAGCAGTCCACATCCCGGACTAGCGGGCACAAGCACAGATACGCAGTATTTT.

This rearrangement joins TRBV5-6 to TRBJ2-5; TRBD1 matches 9 bases. The CDR3 contains 14 residues. Germline V lookup: CDR1 SGHDT, CDR2 YYEEEE. After removal of 4 bases from V and 7 bases from J, the junction contained 8 bases not matched to a gene. In nucleotides, the CDR3 is TGTGCCAGCAGCGGGACAGGGTCCGGTTGGACCCAGTACTTC. As protein: CASSGTGSGWTQYF.

The chain combines TRBV18 with TRBJ2-2; no firm D call. The germline gives CDR1 KGHSH, CDR2 LQKENI. V dropped 4 bases and J dropped 1 base, with 19 bases sitting between them. The CDR3 runs to 18 residues. The chain's CDR3 is CASSLYLGGPKNTGELFF. CDR3 nucleotide sequence: TGTGCCAGCTCACTCTACTTGGGTGGGCCCAAGAACACCGGGGAGCTGTTTTTT.

The chain combines TRBV24-1 with TRBJ2-5; TRBD2 matches 9 bases. CDR3 size: 15 residues. The germline V gene encodes CDR1 KGHDR and CDR2 SFDVKD. With V trimmed by 3 bases and J by 8 bases, 9 bases remained unmatched. The CDR3 DNA sequence: TGTGCCACCAGTGATGCTAGCGGGGTTCAGCGAACCCAGTACTTC. It codes for CATSDASGVQRTQYF.

The CDR3: CASSLSALAGETQYF. CDR3 bases: TGCGCCAGCAGCTTGTCTGCACTAGCGGGAGAGACCCAGTACTTC. The rearrangement uses TRBV5-1 and TRBJ2-5; 9 nucleotides agree with TRBD2. Germline V gene lookup returns CDR1 SGHRS and CDR2 YFSETQ. The length of the CDR3 is 15 residues. V trimming: 1 base; J trimming: 4 bases; junction bases outside the gene matches: 5.

V and J are TRBV9 and TRBJ1-1, with D possibly matching TRBD1 (6 bases). V lost 4 bases to trimming and J lost 2 bases, with 21 bases between them. This CDR3 comprises 17 residues. Germline lookup yields CDR1 SGDLS and CDR2 YYNGEE. Written as DNA, the CDR3 is TGTGCCAGCAGCAGCGGGACACGGGGCGGCGGTAACACTGAAGCTTTCTTT. It translates to CASSSGTRGGGNTEAFF.

The chain is built from TRBV6-2 or TRBV6-3 and TRBJ1-6; no clear D gene. The germline V gene has CDR1 MNHEY and CDR2 SVGEGT. Deletions cut 2 bases from V and 0 bases from J, with 17 bases between. This CDR3 is 19 amino acids long. CDR3 sequence: CASSYRGPSPSSYNSPLHF. The CDR3 DNA follows: TGTGCCAGCAGTTACCGTGGTCCTTCTCCGAGCTCCTATAATTCACCCCTCCACTTT.

The V and J genes are TRBV6-5 and TRBJ2-1; tentatively, D is TRBD2 (6 bases). V lost 6 bases, J lost 2 bases, and 14 bases lay in between. This CDR3 spans 15 amino acids. Germline V CDR1 and CDR2: MNHEY, SVGAGI. CDR3 region: CASRIRESPYNEQFF. In DNA form, the CDR3 reads TGTGCCAGCAGAATCCGGGAGAGCCCCTACAATGAGCAGTTCTTC.

This chain connects TRBV5-1 to TRBJ2-1; D unclear. This CDR3 region has 13 residues. Germline CDR1 SGHRS, CDR2 YFSETQ. Trimming shortened V by 0 bases and J by 5 bases, and 6 bases separated the two germline ends. DNA for the CDR3: TGCGCCAGCAGCTTGGACTATAACAATGAGCAGTTCTTC. Its translation: CASSLDYNNEQFF.

The chain links TRBV2 to TRBJ1-1; 8 bases match TRBD1. V lost 6 bases to trimming and J lost 1 base; unmatched junction nucleotides: 7. Germline V gene lookup returns CDR1 SNHLY and CDR2 FYNNEI. There are 15 residues in the CDR3. The CDR3 coding sequence is TGTGCCAGCAGAGTGACAGGGGTTACGAACACTGAAGCTTTCTTT. Translating it yields CASRVTGVTNTEAFF. Variable domain in full (rest from reference TRBV2 and TRBJ1-1): EPEVTQTPSHQVTQMGQEVILRCVPISNHLYFYWYRQILGQKVEFLVSFYNNEISEKSEIFDDQFSVERPDGSNFTLKIRSTKLEDSAMYFCASRVTGVTNTEAFFGQGTRLTVV.

This clone has a single count. This chain uses TRBV28 with TRBJ1-4; D is ambiguous. Germline loops: CDR1 MDHEN, CDR2 SYDVKM. This CDR3 is built from 14 residues. The germline V and J ends were trimmed by 7 bases and 3 bases, with 12 bases remaining between them. The CDR3 sequence is CASISPRSNEKLFF. CDR3 DNA sequence: TGTGCCAGCATTTCCCCGCGCTCTAATGAAAAACTGTTTTTT. Using reference TRBV28 and TRBJ1-4 for the parts outside the CDR3, the full variable domain is DVKVTQSSRYLVKRTGEKVFLECVQDMDHENMFWYRQDPGLGLRLIYFSYDVKMKEKGDIPEGYSVSREKKERFSLILESASTNQTSMYLCASISPRSNEKLFFGSGTQLSVL.

This chain joins TRBV5-4 and TRBJ2-2; 13 nucleotides agree with TRBD2. Germline-derived CDR1 and CDR2 are SGHNT and YYREEE (reference sequence). The CDR3 consists of 17 residues. V trimming: 4 bases; J trimming: 2 bases; junction bases outside the gene matches: 5. The CDR3 sequence is CASSQEGLAGNTGELFF. The CDR3 DNA sequence: TGTGCCAGCAGCCAGGAGGGACTAGCGGGAAACACCGGGGAGCTGTTTTTT.

The V call is TRBV9, the J call TRBJ2-5, with D possibly matching TRBD2 (6 bases). CDR1 and CDR2 from the germline V gene are SGDLS and YYNGEE. This CDR3 region has 14 residues. Trimming left V 0 bases short and J 3 bases short, with 9 bases between. The CDR3 DNA is TGTGCCAGCAGCGTAGGTCGGAGGGAAGAGACCCAGTACTTC. This gives the protein CASSVGRREETQYF.

J is TRBJ2-7 and V is TRBV27, with D perhaps TRBD2 (6 bases). The CDR3 loop spans 15 amino acids. In germline, CDR1 is MNHEY, CDR2 SMNVEV (reference sequence). The V gene lost 5 bases and the J gene lost 2 bases, with 16 bases spanning the gap. CDR3 amino acids: CASSRPGTHAYEQYF. The CDR3 nucleotides read TGTGCCAGCAGTAGGCCGGGGACTCACGCCTACGAGCAGTACTTC.